This T cell receptor beta chain was recovered during a study of OX40 agonist ivuxolimab in advanced cancers. The CDR3 loop spans 16 amino acids. Germline CDR1 reads MGHRA; CDR2 reads YSYEKL. V dropped 3 bases and J dropped 4; count of bases not matched to a gene: 6. The repertoire was sequenced with immunoSEQ multiplex PCR; TCRdb's copy has only in-frame clones and lacks some. The sample has 70,000 to 75,000 clones; around four fifths are singletons. The sequence was obtained from an adult with an advanced solid tumor such as melanoma, head and neck, liver or kidney cancer. The rearrangement links TRBV4-1 to TRBJ2-5, with TRBD1 matching 12 bases. The sequencing used CD4+ or CD8+ T cells sorted from blood, collected in a trial of the OX40 agonist ivuxolimab. In nucleotides, the CDR3 is TGCGCCAGCAGCCAGGGGGACAGGGGGCTTGGAGAGACCCAGTACTTC. Protein sequence: CASSQGDRGLGETQYF.